A single sample gave rise to the 16 T cell receptor beta chains below, sequenced in a study of T cell repertoires in ileal Crohn's disease. The time point here: inflamed ileum from the surgical specimen. The method was immunoSEQ multiplex PCR; TCRdb's version includes in-frame clones alone and lacks a portion of them. There are 13,000 to 15,000 clones in the sample; roughly 80% occur only once, and about 15% lies in the top ten. The specimen was ileal tissue. Receptor source: an adult with Crohn's disease.

The chain employs TRBV5-1 and TRBJ2-2; 7 bases map to TRBD2. CDR1 is SGHRS, CDR2 YFSETQ, per germline. After removal of 4 bases from V and 4 bases from J, the junction contained 1 base not matched to a gene. CDR3 length: 13 residues. Here the CDR3 reads CASSGRGTGELFF. In DNA, the CDR3 is TGCGCCAGCAGCGGGAGGGGCACCGGGGAGCTGTTTTTT.

The J gene is TRBJ1-5, the V gene TRBV7-6; D remains ambiguous. The V and J ends lost 5 bases and 5 bases respectively, with 10 bases between them. This CDR3 has 13 residues. Germline V lookup: CDR1 SGHVS, CDR2 FNYEAQ. CDR3 loop: CASSPGLDQPQHF. The CDR3 nucleotides read TGTGCCAGCAGCCCGGGGTTGGATCAGCCCCAGCATTTT.

V is TRBV7-8 and J is TRBJ2-6, with D perhaps matching TRBD1 (6 bases). V was clipped by 4 bases and J by 0 bases, with 13 bases between them. This CDR3 contains 17 residues. Germline-derived CDR1 and CDR2 are SGHVS and FQNEAQ. The CDR3 coding sequence is TGTGCCAGCAGCTCACAGGGCGTGGGCTCTGGGGCCAACGTCCTGACTTTC. This translates into CASSSQGVGSGANVLTF.

This clone occurred once. The genes are TRBV6-1 and TRBJ2-4, with D possibly matching TRBD1 (5 bases). Trimming took 6 bases from V and 5 from J, leaving 17 bases between them. The germline V gene encodes CDR1 MNHNS and CDR2 SASEGT. The CDR3 consists of 15 residues. The CDR3 nucleotides read TGTGCCAGCAGGCACGACGCGACAGTACAAAACATTCAGTACTTC. It codes for CASRHDATVQNIQYF.

This clone was seen a few times. As DNA, the CDR3 is TGTGCCAGCAGCCAAGAACTGGGGAAGATAGATCCGTTCTTC. It encodes CASSQELGKIDPFF. The genes are TRBV4-2 and TRBJ2-1; D not certain. CDR3 length: 14 amino acids. V lost 0 bases to trimming and J lost 15 bases, with 18 bases between them. Per the germline V gene, CDR1 is LGHNA and CDR2 is YNFKEQ.

The V call is TRBV4-1, the J call TRBJ1-3, with D unresolved. Germline V gives CDR1 MGHRA, CDR2 YSYEKL. This CDR3 contains 19 residues. Trimming removed 4 bases at V and 0 bases at J, with 22 bases between. The CDR3 protein is CASSRLPPNGPDSGNTIYF. Here the CDR3 DNA reads TGCGCCAGCAGCCGCCTACCTCCTAACGGGCCCGACTCTGGAAACACCATATATTTT.

As concerns this clone: No conserved phenylalanine or tryptophan is present at the end of the CDR3, so a read error is the likely explanation. The DNA is left out, because the CDR3 cannot be placed on it with certainty; the CDR3 is given as TCRdb lists it. The chain employs TRBV18 and TRBJ1-3. The germline gives CDR1 KGHSH, CDR2 LQKENI. From its first to its last residue, the CDR3 has 13 amino acids. The CDR3 reads CASSPLQPEGFDV.

The J gene is TRBJ1-1, the V gene TRBV5-4; a weak D match, TRBD1 (6 bases). CDR1 is SGHNT, CDR2 YYREEE, per germline (reference sequence). Trimming took off 3 bases at V and 3 bases at J, with 12 bases between the two ends. This CDR3 region has 14 residues. This chain's CDR3 is CASSSQQGDTEAFF. In DNA form, the CDR3 reads TGTGCCAGCAGCTCACAACAGGGAGACACTGAAGCTTTCTTT.

The chain links TRBV2 to TRBJ2-4; 8 bases line up with TRBD1. Germline V gene data show CDR1 as SNHLY and CDR2 as FYNNEI. V was clipped by 7 bases and J by 4 bases; unmatched bases: 9. This CDR3 has 15 residues. CDR3 in amino acids: CASTQAGTGKNIQYF. In DNA, the CDR3 is TGTGCCAGCACCCAAGCCGGGACAGGAAAAAACATTCAGTACTTC.

The J gene is TRBJ1-2, the V gene TRBV2; tentative D call: TRBD1 (5 bases). The V and J ends lost 8 bases and 5 bases respectively, with 15 bases between them. This CDR3 is 13 amino acids long. Germline V gives CDR1 SNHLY, CDR2 FYNNEI. The CDR3: CASQRRGLYGYTF. The CDR3 DNA follows: TGTGCCAGCCAAAGGCGGGGACTTTATGGCTACACCTTC.

The V call is TRBV11-2, the J call TRBJ2-5; D is ambiguous. The CDR3 loop spans 15 amino acids. Looked up from germline, CDR1 is SGHAT and CDR2 is FQNNGV. V gave up 5 bases and J gave up 2 bases, with 15 bases separating them. The CDR3 reads CASSPRRQLQETQYF. The CDR3 bases are TGTGCCAGCAGCCCGCGACGGCAGCTACAAGAGACCCAGTACTTC.

The J gene is TRBJ1-6, the V gene TRBV10-1; a possible D gene is TRBD1 (5 bases). The CDR3 consists of 20 residues. CDR1 is WNHNN and CDR2 is SYGVQD in the germline V gene (reference sequence). Trimming took 7 bases from V and 0 from J, leaving 25 bases between them. The CDR3 protein is CASKSGLYRRGRSYNSPLHF. CDR3 DNA: TGCGCCAGCAAATCCGGTCTTTATAGGAGGGGCCGCTCCTATAATTCACCCCTCCACTTT.

The chain links TRBV30 to TRBJ2-7; 8 bases agree with TRBD2. V was clipped by 7 bases and J by 3 bases; unmatched bases: 11. This CDR3 contains 14 residues. The germline V gene encodes CDR1 GTSNPN and CDR2 SVGIG (reference sequence). The CDR3 region is CASEPAGVNYEQYF. Here the CDR3 DNA reads TGTGCCTCTGAACCAGCGGGGGTCAACTACGAGCAGTACTTC.

This rearrangement joins TRBV5-1 to TRBJ2-3; D not resolved. Looked up from germline, CDR1 is SGHRS and CDR2 is YFSETQ. The CDR3 consists of 12 residues. V dropped 1 base and J dropped 4 bases, with 4 bases sitting between them. The CDR3, as DNA: TGCGCCAGCAGCTTGTCCGCAGATACGCAGTATTTT. As protein: CASSLSADTQYF.

The rearrangement joins TRBV19 to TRBJ2-2; D is possibly TRBD1 or TRBD2 (5 bases each). Germline CDR1 is LNHDA and CDR2 is SQIVND (reference sequence). V gave up 2 bases and J gave up 5 bases, with 18 bases separating them. The CDR3 consists of 17 residues. CDR3 sequence (DNA): TGTGCCAGTAGTATACTACGGGGACGGGCCACGACCGGGGAGCTGTTTTTT. Translated: CASSILRGRATTGELFF. Supplemented by reference TRBV19 and TRBJ2-2, the full variable domain reads DGGITQSPKYLFRKEGQNVTLSCEQNLNHDAMYWYRQDPGQGLRLIYYSQIVNDFQKGDIAEGYSVSREKKESFPLTVTSAQKNPTAFYLCASSILRGRATTGELFFGEGSRLTVL.

The chain has TRBV2 and TRBJ2-3; D possibly corresponds to TRBD1 (5 bases). CDR3 length equals 15 residues. Germline V CDR1 and CDR2: SNHLY, FYNNEI. The V end lost 1 base, the J end lost 2 bases, and 10 bases lay between the germline ends. The CDR3, as DNA: TGTGCCAGCAGTGAAGGGGAAGGGGACACAGATACGCAGTATTTT. Residues: CASSEGEGDTDTQYF.